This T cell receptor beta chain was identified in a study of T-cell reconstitution after alpha-beta-depleted transplantation in children. Construction of the TCRbeta library involved unique molecular identifiers. A single record per CDR3 protein comes from TCRdb applying MiXCR to the PCR reads. This table has approximately 97,000 distinct CDR3 sequences, around 5.9% appearing once. The germline CDR1 and CDR2 sequences are SQVTM and ANQGSEA. The CDR3 has 14 amino acids. Trimming took 3 bases from V and 0 from J, leaving 10 bases between them. The material sequenced was PBMCs, mostly from graft donor cells, taken 60 days after TCRalphabeta/CD19-depleted stem cell transplant. The sequence was obtained from a female patient aged 2-15 years who had a stem cell transplant for Fanconi anemia, so the T cells may come from the graft donor. The chain has TRBV29-1 and TRBJ2-3; D unclear. CDR3 DNA: TGCAGCGTTGAGGCAAGAACTAGCACAGATACGCAGTATTTT. Translation: CSVEARTSTDTQYF.